This T cell receptor beta chain originates from a study of Ad26.COV2.S vaccination and SARS-CoV-2 variants. The repertoire was sequenced with immunoSEQ multiplex PCR; TCRdb's copy has only in-frame clones and lacks some. The repertoire holds roughly 250,000 clones, with 87% as singletons. Regarding treatment: roughly 18 received Ad26.COV2.S at low or high dose, single or two shots; roughly five received placebo; per-sample allocation not given. Following the first vaccine or placebo injection, samples were taken on day 63. The sequenced sample was peripheral blood, obtained in a trial of Ad26.COV2.S vaccine versus placebo. The receptor comes from a person aged 18-65 years who received the Ad26.COV2.S COVID-19 vaccine or a placebo.

The CDR3 region is CASKDNTDTQYF. CDR3 in DNA: TGTGCCAGCAAAGACAACACAGATACGCAGTATTTT. The V call is TRBV6-6, the J call TRBJ2-3; D remains ambiguous. The germline CDR1 and CDR2 sequences are MNHNY and SVGAGI (reference sequence). V was cut by 7 bases and J by 2 bases, with 7 bases left in between. The CDR3 runs 12 residues.